This TCR beta chain was obtained from a study of shared clonotypes between healthy human individuals. V lost 0 bases and J 3 bases, leaving 10 bases between the germline ends. The CDR3 is made up of 15 amino acids. The germline gives CDR1 SGDLS, CDR2 YYNGEE. Clones were sequenced by immunoSEQ multiplex PCR, and TCRdb holds only the in-frame ones, with some missing. The repertoire consists of 980,000 or so clones, with more than 75% occurring once and the leading ten covering approximately 1.5%. This clone was detected only a few times. Sequenced material: memory CD4+ T cells sorted from blood. Regarding subset: CD45RA-negative fraction. The clonotype comes from a man between 18 and 35 years old in good health. V gene TRBV9 combines with J gene TRBJ2-4; perhaps TRBD2 as D (5 bases). This CDR3 reads CASSVGETLKNIQYF. The CDR3 DNA reads TGTGCCAGCAGCGTAGGGGAGACGCTCAAAAACATTCAGTACTTC.